Listed below are T cell receptor beta chains from one sample, sequenced in a study of shared clonotypes between healthy human individuals. The table came from immunoSEQ multiplex PCR; TCRdb's copy has only in-frame clones and leaves some out. This table holds 800,000 to 1,200,000 clones, 70% to 80% found once. Specimen: memory CD4+ T cells from PBMCs. These receptors came from a man aged 18 to 30 in good health. Some clones in this sample may be carry-over from other donors' samples. The CDR3 runs from the conserved cysteine through the conserved F or W. Each record gives: D gene, J gene, V gene, clone size, CDR3 protein, CDR3 DNA. The D gene is left open where the match is weak. Expanded clones get a size class; other rows say once, few or many, or leave the size out.

NA,TRBJ2-1,TRBV18,NA,CASSPMSWGTTLANEQFF,TGTGCCAGCTCACCAATGTCTTGGGGGACAACCCTGGCCAATGAGCAGTTCTTC
TRBD1,TRBJ2-5,TRBV18,NA,CASSPRQGQETQYF,TGTGCCAGCTCACCCAGACAGGGGCAAGAGACCCAGTACTTC
NA,TRBJ2-7,TRBV29-1,NA,CSVLREPNGYEQYF,TGCAGCGTCCTTCGGGAGCCAAATGGCTACGAGCAGTACTTC
TRBD2,TRBJ2-1,TRBV6-6,NA,CASSPRSGRGYNEQFF,TGTGCCAGCAGCCCCCGTAGCGGGAGAGGCTACAATGAGCAGTTCTTC
NA,TRBJ1-1,TRBV2,NA,CASSEALRLNTEAFF,TGTGCCAGCAGTGAAGCGCTCAGGCTGAACACTGAAGCTTTCTTT
TRBD1,TRBJ2-1,TRBV29-1,NA,CSGAGTGSTEQFF,TGCAGCGGTGCCGGGACAGGGTCCACTGAGCAGTTCTTC
NA,TRBJ2-2,TRBV2,few,CASEILGTGELFF,TGTGCCAGCGAAATTTTAGGAACCGGGGAGCTGTTTTTT
NA,TRBJ2-7,TRBV28,NA,CASSLRGSPLDEQYF,TGTGCCAGCAGTTTAAGGGGGAGTCCCCTAGACGAGCAGTACTTC
TRBD1,TRBJ1-2,TRBV5-1,NA,CASSLVGTANYGYTF,TGCGCCAGCAGCTTGGTGGGGACAGCTAACTATGGCTACACCTTC
TRBD2,TRBJ2-3,TRBV5-4,NA,CASNNRLTGGTHLDTQYF,TGTGCCAGCAACAACAGGTTGACGGGAGGAACCCATTTGGATACGCAGTATTTT
TRBD2,TRBJ2-7,TRBV6-6,once,CASSYARGGIDEQYF,TGTGCCAGCAGTTACGCGCGGGGGGGGATAGACGAGCAGTACTTC